This T cell receptor (beta chain) was observed in a study of graft-versus-host responses after intestinal transplantation. A few counts support this clone. Its antigen is unknown. Sequenced by immunoSEQ multiplex PCR; TCRdb stores in-frame clones only, minus some. The sample includes around 130,000 clones, approximately 94% seen only once; the top ten take roughly 0.15%. Study observations and caveats: High graft-versus-host to host-versus-graft clonal ratios were seen in allografts of patients with graft-donor T cell macrochimerism.

There are 15 residues in the CDR3. CDR1 is ENHRY and CDR2 is SYGVKD in the germline V gene. With 6 bases clipped from V and 1 base from J, the junction kept 3 bases outside the gene matches. This chain links TRBV10-3 with TRBJ2-2, with 9 bases aligning to TRBD2. This clonotype was sampled from a human donor who received an intestinal transplant. The starting material was unstimulated CD4+ T cells sorted from spleen or lymph node cells, obtained before intestinal transplant. CDR3: CAISPAGGNTGELFF. The CDR3 DNA follows: TGTGCCATCAGCCCAGCGGGGGGGAACACCGGGGAGCTGTTTTTT.